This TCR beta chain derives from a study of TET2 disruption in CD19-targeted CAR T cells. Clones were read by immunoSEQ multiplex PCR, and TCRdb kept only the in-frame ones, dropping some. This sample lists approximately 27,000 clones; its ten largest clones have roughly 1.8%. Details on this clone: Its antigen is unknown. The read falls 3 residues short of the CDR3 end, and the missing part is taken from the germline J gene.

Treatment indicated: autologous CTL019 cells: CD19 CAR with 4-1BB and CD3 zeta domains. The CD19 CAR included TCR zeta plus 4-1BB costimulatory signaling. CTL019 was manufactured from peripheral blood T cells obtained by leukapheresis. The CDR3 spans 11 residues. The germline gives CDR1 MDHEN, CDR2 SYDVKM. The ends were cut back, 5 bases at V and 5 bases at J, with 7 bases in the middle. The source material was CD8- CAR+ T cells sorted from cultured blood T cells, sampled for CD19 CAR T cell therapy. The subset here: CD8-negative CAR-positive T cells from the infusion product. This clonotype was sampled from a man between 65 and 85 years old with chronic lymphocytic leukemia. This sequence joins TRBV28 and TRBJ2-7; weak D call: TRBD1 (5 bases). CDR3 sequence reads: CASSARDEQYF. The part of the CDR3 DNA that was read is TGTGCCAGCAGTGCCAGGGACGAG. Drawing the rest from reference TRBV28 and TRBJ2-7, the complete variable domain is DVKVTQSSRYLVKRTGEKVFLECVQDMDHENMFWYRQDPGLGLRLIYFSYDVKMKEKGDIPEGYSVSREKKERFSLILESASTNQTSMYLCASSARDEQYFGPGTRLTVT.